A single sample gave rise to the 31 T cell receptor beta chains below, sequenced in a study of blood T cell repertoires in COVID-19. Profiling relied on immunoSEQ multiplex PCR, and the TCRdb table lists in-frame clones only, not all of them. This table holds 45,000 to 55,000 clones, around 73% found once. The sequencing sample was made of PBMCs or T cells enriched from blood (not recorded which). These receptors were collected from a woman between 45 and 65 years old with acute COVID-19.

The chain carries TRBV19 and TRBJ1-6; 8 bases fit TRBD1. Germline lookup yields CDR1 LNHDA and CDR2 SQIVND (reference sequence). The CDR3 consists of 13 residues. J lost 14 bases, V lost 4 bases, and 7 bases had no gene match. The CDR3 nucleotides read TGTGCCAGTAGTACCTGGACAGGGAGGACCCTCCACTTT. Protein: CASSTWTGRTLHF.

This chain connects TRBV28 to TRBJ2-1, with TRBD2 identical over 16 bases. After removal of 5 bases from V and 2 bases from J, the junction contained 3 bases not matched to a gene. The CDR3 totals 17 residues. Per germline, CDR1 MDHEN and CDR2 SYDVKM. Here the CDR3 reads CASSPGLAGGTYNEQFF. In nucleotides, the CDR3 is TGTGCCAGCAGTCCGGGACTAGCGGGGGGGACCTACAATGAGCAGTTCTTC.

This clone was seen a few times. The chain links TRBV28 to TRBJ1-1; D not resolved. There are 11 residues in the CDR3. V was trimmed by 8 bases and J by 4 bases, leaving 8 bases between them. Germline loops: CDR1 MDHEN, CDR2 SYDVKM. CDR3 residues: CASFTSTEAFF. CDR3 DNA: TGTGCCAGCTTCACATCCACTGAAGCTTTCTTT.

This clone is a singleton in its sample. The V and J genes are TRBV3-1 (or the pseudogene TRBV3-2) and TRBJ1-1, with 8 bases fitting TRBD1. The germline V gene has CDR1 LGHDT and CDR2 YNNKEL (reference sequence). V trimming: 2 bases; J trimming: 2 bases; junction bases outside the gene matches: 4. The CDR3 runs to 15 residues. The CDR3 loop is CASSQTDRGNTEAFF. The CDR3 region has the DNA TGTGCCAGCAGCCAAACCGACAGGGGCAACACTGAAGCTTTCTTT.

V is TRBV2 and J is TRBJ1-1; possibly TRBD1 for D (6 bases). The germline V gene has CDR1 SNHLY and CDR2 FYNNEI. Trimming removed 0 bases from V and 1 base from J, with 9 bases in between. The length of the CDR3 is 15 residues. The CDR3 is CASSEAAGANTEAFF. In DNA, the CDR3 is TGTGCCAGCAGTGAAGCTGCAGGGGCGAACACTGAAGCTTTCTTT.

V usage is TRBV9 and J usage is TRBJ2-5, with 13 nucleotides matching TRBD2. The CDR3 sequence is 17 residues long. V shed 3 bases and J 2 bases; nucleotides not matched to a gene: 7. The germline CDR1 and CDR2 sequences are SGDLS and YYNGEE. CDR3 amino acids: CASSGRTSGGSQETQYF. The CDR3 nucleotides read TGTGCCAGCAGCGGACGGACTAGCGGGGGTTCTCAAGAGACCCAGTACTTC.

This clone is a singleton in its sample. The chain links TRBV7-2 to TRBJ2-5; TRBD2 matches at 10 bases. Germline V lookup: CDR1 SGHTA, CDR2 FQGNSA. After removal of 1 base from V and 1 base from J, the junction contained 9 bases not matched to a gene. The CDR3 totals 18 residues. In nucleotides, the CDR3 is TGTGCCAGCAGCTTAGTAGCGATAGCGGGGGGCCTCCAAGAGACCCAGTACTTC. It is translated as CASSLVAIAGGLQETQYF.

The V and J genes are TRBV20-1 and TRBJ1-1; D remains ambiguous. Germline CDR1 DFQATT, CDR2 SNEGSKA (reference sequence). The CDR3 totals 13 residues. The ends were cut back, 3 bases at V and 5 bases at J, with 13 bases in the middle. CDR3 in DNA: TGCAGTGCTAGTTCGGGTCGAGAAACTGAAGCTTTCTTT. As protein: CSASSGRETEAFF.

This clone was detected a few times. The chain is built from TRBV12-3 or TRBV12-4 and TRBJ1-1; D gene uncertain. CDR3 length: 11 residues. V lost 8 bases and J 4 bases, leaving 8 bases between the germline ends. The CDR3 loop reads CASVEVTEAFF. CDR3 sequence (DNA): TGTGCCAGCGTTGAGGTCACTGAAGCTTTCTTT.

V usage is TRBV14 and J usage is TRBJ2-2; TRBD1 agrees at 10 bases. V was pared by 7 bases and J by 7 bases, with 9 bases of the junction left unmatched. Germline V gene data show CDR1 as SGHDN and CDR2 as FVKESK. The CDR3 has 15 residues. CDR3 sequence reads: CASTPRQGAGGELFF. DNA for the CDR3: TGTGCCAGCACCCCACGACAGGGGGCTGGCGGGGAGCTGTTTTTT. The full variable domain, its missing parts supplied by reference TRBV14 and TRBJ2-2, is EAGVTQFPSHSVIEKGQTVTLRCDPISGHDNLYWYRRVMGKEIKFLLHFVKESKQDESGMPNNRFLAERTGGTYSTLKVQPAELEDSGVYFCASTPRQGAGGELFFGEGSRLTVL.

This clone was found a few times. The chain uses TRBV7-9 and TRBJ1-2, with 10 bases that match TRBD1. CDR3 size: 15 residues. V was clipped by 4 bases and J by 8 bases; unmatched bases: 10. The germline V gene has CDR1 SEHNR and CDR2 FQNEAQ (reference sequence). The CDR3 is CASSSNRDRGQGYTF. The DNA of the CDR3 is TGTGCCAGCAGCTCAAACCGGGACAGGGGCCAAGGCTACACCTTC.

This clone was seen once. The sample carries other DNA sequences with the same CDR3. This sequence joins TRBV5-1 and TRBJ1-1, with D tentatively TRBD1 (6 bases). There are 13 residues in the CDR3. Germline assignment: CDR1 SGHRS and CDR2 YFSETQ. The germline V and J ends were trimmed by 4 bases and 4 bases, with 11 bases remaining between them. The CDR3 loop is CASSGQGLTEAFF. The DNA for the CDR3 is TGCGCCAGCAGCGGGCAGGGGCTCACTGAAGCTTTCTTT. The full variable domain, rest sourced from reference TRBV5-1 and TRBJ1-1, is KAGVTQTPRYLIKTRGQQVTLSCSPISGHRSVSWYQQTPGQGLQFLFEYFSETQRNKGNFPGRFSGRQFSNSRSEMNVSTLELGDSALYLCASSGQGLTEAFFGQGTRLTVV.

V gene TRBV28 combines with J gene TRBJ1-5; tentatively, D is TRBD1 (6 bases). The V and J ends lost 3 bases and 6 bases respectively, with 15 bases between them. The CDR3 covers 15 residues. Looked up from germline, CDR1 is MDHEN and CDR2 is SYDVKM. DNA for the CDR3: TGTGCCAGCAGTTTTATCAGGGGTAAAAGTCAGCCCCAGCATTTT. It encodes CASSFIRGKSQPQHF.

The table lists this clone with a few counts. The chain has TRBV5-5 and TRBJ1-1, with D tentatively TRBD1 (5 bases). Germline V CDR1 and CDR2: SGHKS, YYEKEE (reference sequence). The V end lost 0 bases, the J end lost 0 bases, and 9 bases lay between the germline ends. The CDR3 totals 15 residues. The CDR3 protein is CASSLGPGMNTEAFF. DNA of the CDR3: TGTGCCAGCAGCTTGGGTCCAGGGATGAACACTGAAGCTTTCTTT. Full variable domain (outside the CDR3, taken from reference TRBV5-5 and TRBJ1-1): DAGVTQSPTHLIKTRGQQVTLRCSPISGHKSVSWYQQVLGQGPQFIFQYYEKEERGRGNFPDRFSARQFPNYSSELNVNALLLGDSALYLCASSLGPGMNTEAFFGQGTRLTVV.

V and J are TRBV5-4 and TRBJ2-7; 11 bases line up with TRBD1. V lost 3 bases and J lost 2; bases outside the gene matches: 4. In germline, CDR1 is SGHNT, CDR2 YYREEE (reference sequence). This CDR3 is built from 15 residues. The CDR3, as DNA: TGTGCCAGCAGCTCGGGGGACAGGGGGGCCTACGAGCAGTACTTC. It encodes CASSSGDRGAYEQYF.

This clone was counted a few times. The CDR3 loop reads CASGLYAGNQPQHF. For the CDR3, the DNA is TGTGCTAGTGGTTTGTACGCAGGCAATCAGCCCCAGCATTTT. This chain uses TRBV12-5 with TRBJ1-5; D is undetermined. The ends were cut back, 2 bases at V and 2 bases at J, with 7 bases in the middle. CDR3 length equals 14 residues. Looked up from germline, CDR1 is LGHNT and CDR2 is FRNRAP.

The rearrangement uses TRBV5-6 and TRBJ1-2; weak D call: TRBD1 (5 bases). V was shortened by 0 bases and J by 8 bases, with 14 bases between the two germline ends. The CDR3 has 14 amino acids. The germline V gene encodes CDR1 SGHDT and CDR2 YYEEEE. CDR3 in amino acids: CASSLVSREVGYTF. The CDR3 DNA reads as TGTGCCAGCAGCTTGGTATCCAGGGAGGTCGGCTACACCTTC.

The V and J genes are TRBV5-1 and TRBJ1-3; maybe TRBD1 (6 bases). V lost 0 bases and J 4 bases, leaving 17 bases between the germline ends. Germline-derived CDR1 and CDR2 are SGHRS and YFSETQ. This CDR3 spans 17 amino acids. The CDR3 coding sequence is TGCGCCAGCAGCTTGGTTCAAGCGGGGGCGCAAGGAAACACCATATATTTT. Residues: CASSLVQAGAQGNTIYF.

The V and J genes are TRBV5-4 and TRBJ1-4, with TRBD1 matching 7 bases. CDR3 length: 13 amino acids. Germline trimming cut 9 bases from V and 6 bases from J; bases unmatched to any gene: 8. Germline loops: CDR1 SGHNT, CDR2 YYREEE (reference sequence). The CDR3 DNA sequence: TGTGCCACCACGGGGCAGGGGGATGAAAAACTGTTTTTT. Protein sequence: CATTGQGDEKLFF.

The V and J genes are TRBV19 and TRBJ1-2, with 10 bases fitting TRBD1. Per the germline V gene, CDR1 is LNHDA and CDR2 is SQIVND (reference sequence). The CDR3 runs 14 residues. The junction had 13 bases not matched to a gene; V was cut back by 10 bases and J by 8 bases. The CDR3 DNA is TGTGCCACCCTAGTAGGACAGGGGGGAAGCGGCTACACCTTC. Encoded protein: CATLVGQGGSGYTF. Complete variable domain (other parts from reference TRBV19 and TRBJ1-2): DGGITQSPKYLFRKEGQNVTLSCEQNLNHDAMYWYRQDPGQGLRLIYYSQIVNDFQKGDIAEGYSVSREKKESFPLTVTSAQKNPTAFYLCATLVGQGGSGYTFGSGTRLTVV.

This clone was observed a handful of times. The V and J genes are TRBV11-2 and TRBJ1-1; 7 positions agree with TRBD1. Germline CDR1 is SGHAT and CDR2 is FQNNGV. After removal of 3 bases from V and 0 bases from J, the junction contained 10 bases not matched to a gene. This CDR3 has 17 residues. The CDR3 coding sequence is TGTGCCAGCAGCTTGGGGGGCGGGACAGTCATGAACACTGAAGCTTTCTTT. This gives the protein CASSLGGGTVMNTEAFF.

The rearrangement uses TRBV12-3 or TRBV12-4 and TRBJ1-2; the match to TRBD1 covers 8 bases. The junction had 4 bases not matched to a gene; V was cut back by 7 bases and J by 6 bases. This CDR3 comprises 12 residues. The CDR3 DNA reads TGTGCCAGCAAGGACAGGGATGATGGCTACACCTTC. Its protein is CASKDRDDGYTF.

This chain uses TRBV2 with TRBJ1-6, with D unresolved. CDR1 and CDR2 (germline): SNHLY, FYNNEI. Trimming removed 10 bases from V and 8 bases from J, with 15 bases in between. This CDR3 comprises 13 residues. CDR3 coding DNA: TGTGCCAACCGGGGTCAGGTAGATTCACCCCTCCACTTT. This codes for CANRGQVDSPLHF.

The V gene is TRBV7-8, the J gene TRBJ2-7; 10 bases are a match to TRBD2. Germline V gene sequence: CDR1 SGHVS, CDR2 FQNEAQ. V was pared by 3 bases and J by 0 bases, with 2 bases of the junction left unmatched. The CDR3 is made up of 15 amino acids. The CDR3: CASSFLAGASYEQYF. In DNA form, the CDR3 reads TGTGCCAGCAGCTTCCTAGCGGGGGCCTCCTACGAGCAGTACTTC.

CDR3 residues: CASSPIGDKTDTQYF. CDR3 sequence (DNA): TGTGCCAGCTCACCAATAGGGGACAAAACAGATACGCAGTATTTT. This rearrangement joins TRBV18 to TRBJ2-3; TRBD1 is a possible D gene (6 bases). Germline CDR1 is KGHSH and CDR2 is LQKENI. Trimming pared 2 bases from V and 3 bases from J, leaving 12 bases between. The CDR3 is 15 residues long.

The V gene is TRBV21-1, the J gene TRBJ2-3; the table's D call TRBD2 went unverified against the DNA. TRBV21-1 is a pseudogene. This CDR3 region has 17 residues. CDR3: CASSNPRAGVSTDTQYF. DNA of the CDR3: TGTGCCAGCAGCAATCCCCGGGCGGGGGTCTCCACAGATACGCAGTATTTT.

The chain couples TRBV19 to TRBJ2-1; 8 bases are shared with TRBD1. This CDR3 contains 16 residues. V lost 4 bases to trimming and J lost 1 base; unmatched junction nucleotides: 6. Germline loops: CDR1 LNHDA, CDR2 SQIVND (reference sequence). The CDR3 sequence: CASSTPGTGSYNEQFF. The CDR3 DNA sequence: TGTGCCAGTAGTACCCCCGGGACAGGTTCCTACAATGAGCAGTTCTTC. The whole variable domain, filled in from reference TRBV19 and TRBJ2-1, reads DGGITQSPKYLFRKEGQNVTLSCEQNLNHDAMYWYRQDPGQGLRLIYYSQIVNDFQKGDIAEGYSVSREKKESFPLTVTSAQKNPTAFYLCASSTPGTGSYNEQFFGPGTRLTVL.

The chain carries TRBV30 and TRBJ1-1; unclear D gene. Germline V gene sequence: CDR1 GTSNPN, CDR2 SVGIG (reference sequence). V dropped 4 bases and J dropped 6 bases, with 12 bases sitting between them. CDR3 length equals 12 residues. The CDR3, as DNA: TGTGCCTGGATCGGACTCGGGGCTGAAGCTTTCTTT. This codes for CAWIGLGAEAFF.

The chain employs TRBV14 and TRBJ1-6, with no clear D. This CDR3 has 15 residues. Looked up from germline, CDR1 is SGHDN and CDR2 is FVKESK. The V gene lost 0 bases and the J gene lost 6 bases, with 9 bases spanning the gap. CDR3 nucleotide sequence: TGTGCCAGCAGCCAAGATAACAGAGCTAATTCACCCCTCCACTTT. Protein: CASSQDNRANSPLHF.

This sequence joins TRBV6-5 and TRBJ1-6, with D perhaps TRBD1 (5 bases). The germline V gene encodes CDR1 MNHEY and CDR2 SVGAGI. The CDR3 covers 16 residues. V was clipped by 3 bases and J by 7 bases, with 16 bases between them. The CDR3: CASSYDSPGINSPLHF. The CDR3 DNA reads TGTGCCAGCAGTTATGACAGCCCAGGAATCAATTCACCCCTCCACTTT.

The chain combines TRBV10-1 with TRBJ2-5; D gene unclear. Per germline, CDR1 WNHNN and CDR2 SYGVQD (reference sequence). V was trimmed by 1 base and J by 5 bases, leaving 14 bases between them. This CDR3 spans 15 amino acids. CDR3 bases: TGCGCCAGCAGTGAGTTTAGAGACCACGGGGAGACCCAGTACTTC. Translating it yields CASSEFRDHGETQYF.